A selection of T cell receptor beta chains follows, all from one sample in a study of blood T cells in healthy people across ages. From the 5' RACE reads, TCRdb called clonotypes with MiXCR, one entry per CDR3 protein. The sample has roughly 1,500,000 distinct CDR3 sequences; 42% are singletons. Sequencing was carried out using blood. The receptors were sampled from a woman aged 18-29 years in good health. Each CDR3 is given with its conserved first and last residue. The D gene is left open where the match is weak. For some rows the clone size is stated as once, few or many, or as a class when expanded; others skip it.

v_gene	d_gene	abundance	j_gene	CDR3aa	CDR3nt
TRBV7-9	.	few	TRBJ1-1	CASSKSDVGEAFF	TGTGCCAGCAGCAAATCCGACGTGGGGGAAGCTTTCTTT
TRBV10-3	.	few	TRBJ2-7	CAISRQRDEQYF	TGTGCCATCAGTAGACAGCGCGACGAGCAGTACTTC
TRBV29-1	.	.	TRBJ1-1	CSVEATHRVGNTEAFF	TGCAGCGTTGAAGCTACGCACAGGGTGGGGAACACTGAAGCTTTCTTT
TRBV5-1	.	.	TRBJ1-2	CASSLEPSLYTF	TGCGCCAGCAGCTTGGAGCCGTCCTTATACACCTTC
TRBV9	TRBD2	.	TRBJ2-7	CASSVDTGGPNEQYF	TGTGCCAGCAGCGTAGACACGGGAGGGCCCAACGAGCAGTACTTC
TRBV10-3	.	.	TRBJ2-7	CAISRENEQYF	TGTGCCATCAGCAGGGAAAATGAGCAGTACTTC
TRBV2	TRBD2	.	TRBJ2-7	CASSLTSGRHSSYEQYF	TGTGCCAGCAGTTTGACTAGCGGGCGCCACAGCTCCTACGAGCAGTACTTC
TRBV4-1	TRBD2	.	TRBJ2-4	CASSPGLAGGLGKNIQYF	TGCGCCAGCAGCCCCGGACTAGCGGGGGGGCTGGGCAAAAACATTCAGTACTTC
TRBV14	TRBD1	once	TRBJ1-6	CASRTGSGSPLHF	TGTGCCAGCAGGACAGGGTCGGGTTCACCCCTCCACTTT
TRBV6-5	.	once	TRBJ1-2	CASRSGACGYTF	TGTGCCAGCAGATCGGGCGCTTGTGGCTACACCTTC
TRBV24-1	.	.	TRBJ1-2	CATSASRAALGTYGYTF	TGTGCCACCAGTGCCTCCAGGGCGGCCTTAGGGACCTATGGCTACACCTTC
TRBV7-9	.	.	TRBJ2-6	CASSTQKGRGAGANVLTF	TGTGCCAGCAGCACGCAAAAGGGTCGAGGGGCTGGGGCCAACGTCCTGACTTTC
TRBV20-1	.	.	TRBJ1-2	CSATNQGNYGYTF	TGCAGTGCAACCAACCAGGGGAACTATGGCTACACCTTC
TRBV27	.	.	TRBJ2-3	CASSDTPRGASTDTQYF	TGTGCCAGCAGCGATACTCCCAGGGGGGCTAGCACAGATACGCAGTATTTT
TRBV20-1	.	.	TRBJ2-5	CSARTETEGWEQYF	TGCAGTGCTAGAACGGAAACTGAGGGATGGGAGCAGTACTTC
TRBV27	.	.	TRBJ1-2	CASGSDGAGTILYGYTF	TGTGCCAGCGGGTCAGACGGAGCCGGGACAATCCTATATGGCTACACCTTC
TRBV12-3/TRBV12-4	TRBD1	.	TRBJ2-6	CASRPTGYSGANVLTF	TGTGCCAGCAGGCCGACAGGGTACTCTGGGGCCAACGTCCTGACTTTC
TRBV7-2	.	few	TRBJ2-3	CASGSPQRTDTQYF	TGTGCCAGCGGCTCCCCCCAGCGGACAGATACGCAGTATTTT
TRBV20-1	.	.	TRBJ2-1	CSAAEGHNEQFF	TGCAGTGCCGCGGAGGGCCACAATGAGCAGTTCTTC
TRBV29-1	TRBD2	few	TRBJ2-5	CSADGRTSGGISLQETQYF	TGCAGCGCGGACGGTAGGACTAGCGGGGGTATCAGCCTCCAAGAGACCCAGTACTTC
TRBV30	.	.	TRBJ2-3	CAWRPVSFQQYF	TGTGCCTGGAGACCGGTTAGCTTCCAGCAGTATTTT
TRBV20-1	.	.	TRBJ2-4	CSAGTLAKNIQYF	TGCAGTGCTGGCACCCTAGCCAAAAACATTCAGTACTTC
TRBV4-1	.	few	TRBJ2-7	CASSQGDAGNEQYF	TGCGCCAGCAGCCAAGGTGACGCAGGGAACGAGCAGTACTTC
TRBV29-1	TRBD2	many	TRBJ2-1	CSAGTSGSVQFF	TGCAGCGCCGGGACTAGCGGGAGTGTGCAGTTCTTC
TRBV10-3	TRBD2	few	TRBJ2-5	CAISEGTSGSETQYF	TGTGCCATCAGTGAAGGGACTAGCGGGAGTGAGACCCAGTACTTC
TRBV10-3	TRBD1	few	TRBJ1-1	CAIREDRYTEAFF	TGTGCCATCAGGGAGGACAGGTACACTGAAGCTTTCTTT
TRBV12-3/TRBV12-4	TRBD2	few	TRBJ2-7	CASSRVAGSYEQYF	TGTGCCAGCAGTCGGGTAGCGGGCTCCTACGAGCAGTACTTC
TRBV20-1	.	.	TRBJ2-7	CSGRKATGGIYEQYF	TGCAGTGGTAGAAAGGCAACGGGTGGTATTTACGAGCAGTACTTC
TRBV29-1	.	.	TRBJ2-1	CSVQSGNEQFF	TGCAGCGTTCAGTCGGGAAATGAGCAGTTCTTC
TRBV6-5	TRBD1	.	TRBJ2-1	CASSYLGQGSRIEQFF	TGTGCCAGCAGTTACTTGGGACAGGGGTCACGGATTGAGCAGTTCTTC
TRBV7-9	.	once	TRBJ1-3	CASSRDTNGNTIYF	TGTGCCAGCAGCCGCGACACAAATGGAAACACCATATATTTT
TRBV6-6	.	.	TRBJ1-2	CASSYSNGYTF	TGTGCCAGCAGTTACTCCAACGGCTACACCTTC
TRBV3-1	TRBD2	few	TRBJ2-5	CASSPRASGIGSETQYF	TGTGCCAGCAGCCCGCGGGCTAGCGGGATTGGGTCGGAGACCCAGTACTTC
TRBV28	.	few	TRBJ1-1	CASSLDGGTTEAFF	TGTGCCAGCAGTTTAGACGGAGGCACTACTGAAGCTTTCTTT
TRBV3-1	.	many	TRBJ2-5	CASSQGGGTETQYF	TGTGCCAGCAGCCAAGGCGGGGGCACGGAGACCCAGTACTTC